This T cell receptor beta chain is from a study of T cell repertoires in cytomegalovirus infection. With regard to this clonotype: The antigen remains undetermined.

In TCRdb, the reads were re-called with MiXCR into one record per CDR3 protein. The sample has roughly 570,000 distinct CDR3 sequences; over 35% are singletons. This clonotype originated in a human donor in good health (CMV status not recorded). Some clones in this sample may be carry-over from other donors' samples. The starting material was cultured PBMCs, obtained from culture after CMV antigen stimulation.

CDR3 bases: TGTGCCAGCAGCTTGGGGTCCAGTTCGCAGTATTTT. As protein: CASSLGSSSQYF. This chain joins TRBV7-3 and TRBJ2-3; D not resolved. Germline V gene lookup returns CDR1 SGHTA and CDR2 FQGTGA. The CDR3 is 12 amino acids. Trimming took off 3 bases at V and 10 bases at J, with 11 bases between the two ends.